The 13 T cell receptor beta chains reported below all come from one sample, sequenced in a study of T cells after yellow fever vaccination. TCRdb re-derived calls from the 5' RACE reads in MiXCR, one entry per CDR3 protein. The sample yields 500,000 to 700,000 distinct CDR3 sequences, 19% seen once. The material was PBMCs, obtained 15 days after the yellow fever booster vaccination. All receptors derive from a man younger than 45 who received the YFV17D yellow fever vaccine.

The chain links TRBV27 to TRBJ1-3; no clear D. Per germline, CDR1 MNHEY and CDR2 SMNVEV (reference sequence). There are 16 residues in the CDR3. V was cut by 6 bases and J by 0 bases, with 15 bases left in between. DNA for the CDR3: TGTGCCAGCAGCCCAGTAACCCCATTCTCTGGAAACACCATATATTTT. This gives the protein CASSPVTPFSGNTIYF.

The CDR3, as DNA: TGTGCCAGCGGGACTAGCGGGAGGAAGGGGGAGACCCAGTACTTC. Protein: CASGTSGRKGETQYF. The chain recombines TRBV6-1 with TRBJ2-5, with 15 bases aligning to TRBD2. Germline V lookup: CDR1 MNHNS, CDR2 SASEGT. The V gene end was trimmed by 8 bases and the J gene end by 5 bases; junction bases not matched to a gene: 6. This CDR3 region has 15 residues.

The chain is built from TRBV7-2 and TRBJ2-3; 7 bases map to TRBD2. Germline lookup yields CDR1 SGHTA and CDR2 FQGNSA. This CDR3 comprises 16 residues. The V gene end was trimmed by 1 base and the J gene end by 0 bases; junction bases not matched to a gene: 4. CDR3 region: CASSLGPRGSTDTQYF. In nucleotides, the CDR3 is TGTGCCAGCAGCTTAGGACCGCGGGGGAGCACAGATACGCAGTATTTT.

The chain carries TRBV20-1 and TRBJ2-5; D may be TRBD2 (6 bases). The CDR3 extends over 15 amino acids. The germline V gene has CDR1 DFQATT and CDR2 SNEGSKA (reference sequence). Trimming removed 1 base at V and 0 bases at J, with 12 bases between. CDR3 protein: CSARAGGSDQETQYF. In DNA form, the CDR3 reads TGCAGTGCTAGAGCCGGAGGGTCGGACCAAGAGACCCAGTACTTC.

At least ten counts were recorded for this clonotype. The chain links TRBV4-3 to TRBJ2-1; a possible D gene is TRBD2 (6 bases). This CDR3 contains 19 residues. Germline V gene sequence: CDR1 LGHNA, CDR2 YSLEER. V lost 0 bases to trimming and J lost 0 bases, with 18 bases between them. CDR3: CASSQERTGETPSYNEQFF. CDR3 nucleotides: TGCGCCAGCAGCCAAGAAAGAACGGGAGAGACGCCCTCCTACAATGAGCAGTTCTTC.

The rearrangement joins TRBV5-1 to TRBJ1-5; unclear D gene. V lost 5 bases and J 1 base, leaving 7 bases between the germline ends. The CDR3 has 13 amino acids. CDR1 is SGHRS, CDR2 YFSETQ, per germline. The CDR3 DNA reads TGCGCCAGCAGGGACGGGAGCAATCAGCCCCAGCATTTT. It yields the protein CASRDGSNQPQHF.

This clonotype was detected a few times. The chain couples TRBV7-2 to TRBJ1-4; unclear D gene. This CDR3 comprises 12 residues. CDR1 is SGHTA and CDR2 is FQGNSA in the germline V gene. The ends were cut back, 4 bases at V and 7 bases at J, with 7 bases in the middle. The CDR3 DNA reads as TGTGCCAGCAGCTATAGCGGTGAAAAACTGTTTTTT. Translation gives CASSYSGEKLFF.

This chain links TRBV5-4 with TRBJ2-1; D might be TRBD2 (6 bases). V gave up 3 bases and J gave up 8 bases, with 9 bases separating them. The CDR3 loop spans 12 amino acids. CDR1 and CDR2 (germline): SGHNT, YYREEE (reference sequence). The DNA for the CDR3 is TGTGCCAGCAGCTCGGGAGTTTATGAGCAGTTCTTC. Translating it yields CASSSGVYEQFF.

This clonotype was counted between two and nine times. This sequence joins TRBV28 and TRBJ2-1, with 7 bases identical to TRBD2. Germline CDR1 is MDHEN and CDR2 is SYDVKM. The CDR3 length is 16 residues. The junction had 9 bases not matched to a gene; V was cut back by 7 bases and J by 0 bases. CDR3 DNA sequence: TGTGCCAGCAAGCCACCCGGGACTACCTCCTACAATGAGCAGTTCTTC. It is translated as CASKPPGTTSYNEQFF.

The V and J genes are TRBV7-6 and TRBJ1-1, with TRBD1 matching over 7 bases. V shed 5 bases, J shed 0 bases, and the junction held 6 bases outside the gene matches. CDR3 length: 15 residues. Germline CDR1 and CDR2: SGHVS and FNYEAQ. CDR3 coding DNA: TGTGCCAGCAGCGACTCCAGGGGGATGAACACTGAAGCTTTCTTT. Residues: CASSDSRGMNTEAFF. Variable domain in full (rest from reference TRBV7-6 and TRBJ1-1): GAGVSQSPRYKVTKRGQDVALRCDPISGHVSLYWYRQALGQGPEFLTYFNYEAQQDKSGLPNDRFSAERPEGSISTLTIQRTEQRDSAMYRCASSDSRGMNTEAFFGQGTRLTVV.

This clonotype was counted only a few times. J is TRBJ2-5 and V is TRBV7-2, with D perhaps TRBD1 or TRBD2 (5 bases each). From germline, CDR1 is SGHTA and CDR2 FQGNSA. This CDR3 comprises 12 residues. The V and J ends lost 4 bases and 9 bases respectively, with 12 bases between them. CDR3 bases: TGTGCCAGCAGCTACCTTTTGGGGGCCCAGTACTTC. Protein sequence: CASSYLLGAQYF.

This clonotype has a handful of counts. The chain has TRBV14 and TRBJ2-1; possible D gene TRBD2, 5 bases. Trimming left V 0 bases short and J 5 bases short, with 8 bases between. Looked up from germline, CDR1 is SGHDN and CDR2 is FVKESK. The CDR3 extends over 14 amino acids. CDR3 sequence: CASSQDPGNNEQFF. The DNA of the CDR3 is TGTGCCAGCAGCCAAGATCCCGGGAACAATGAGCAGTTCTTC.

This chain joins TRBV14 and TRBJ2-7; weak D call: TRBD2 (6 bases). Germline assignment: CDR1 SGHDN and CDR2 FVKESK. CDR3 length: 13 residues. V was shortened by 4 bases and J by 5 bases, with 12 bases between the two germline ends. CDR3 sequence: CASSRDFGNEQYF. CDR3 nucleotides: TGTGCCAGCAGCCGGGACTTTGGCAACGAGCAGTACTTC.